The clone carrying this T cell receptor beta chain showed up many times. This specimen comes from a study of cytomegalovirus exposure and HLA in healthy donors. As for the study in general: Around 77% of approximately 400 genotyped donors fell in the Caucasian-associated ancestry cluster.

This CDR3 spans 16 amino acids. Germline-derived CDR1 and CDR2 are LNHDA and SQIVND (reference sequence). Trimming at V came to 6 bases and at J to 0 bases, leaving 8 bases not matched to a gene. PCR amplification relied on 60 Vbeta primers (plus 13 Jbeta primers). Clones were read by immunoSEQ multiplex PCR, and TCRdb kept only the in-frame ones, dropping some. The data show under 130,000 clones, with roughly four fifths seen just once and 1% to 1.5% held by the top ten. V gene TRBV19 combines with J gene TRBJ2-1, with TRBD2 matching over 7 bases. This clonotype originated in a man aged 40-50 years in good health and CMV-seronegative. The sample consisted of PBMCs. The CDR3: CASRPTGTTSYNEQFF. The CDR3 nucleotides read TGTGCCAGTAGACCAACCGGGACTACCTCCTACAATGAGCAGTTCTTC.